This TCR beta chain comes out of a study of shared clonotypes between healthy human individuals. Cells designated naive CD8 were CD45RO-negative and were positively selected for CCR7, with terminally differentiated effector memory CD45RA+ cells excluded. The V end was cut by 9 bases, the J end by 2 bases, with 14 bases between. This CDR3 is built from 13 residues. Germline V CDR1 and CDR2: ENHRY, SYGVKD. The table came from immunoSEQ multiplex PCR; TCRdb's copy has only in-frame clones and leaves some out. The top ten hold more than 20% of the sample, which has about 700,000 clones, 92% seen once. Sequencing was performed on naive CD8+ T cells sorted from blood. The chain couples TRBV10-3 to TRBJ2-7; D assignment may be TRBD1 or TRBD2 (6 bases each). The receptor's source is a man aged 30 to 39 in good health. The CDR3 sequence: CAMAGQRAYEQYF. The CDR3, as DNA: TGTGCCATGGCCGGACAGCGGGCCTACGAGCAGTACTTC.